The TCR beta chain under discussion was sequenced for a study of T cell responses to AZD1222 COVID-19 vaccine. This CDR3 is built from 12 residues. Germline V gene data show CDR1 as ENHRY and CDR2 as SYGVKD. Germline trimming cut 11 bases from V and 1 base from J; bases unmatched to any gene: 3. This clone has a handful of counts. What it binds is unknown. Study-level points and caveats: Reports say nearly half of spike-specific TCRs go after unmutated variant regions. Baseline serostatus was positive in only six AZD1222 recipients. Among the donors, most were white British and more were female, and clonal diversity was possibly underestimated. The study sampled repertoires only after the peak T cell response.

The table came from immunoSEQ multiplex PCR; TCRdb's copy has only in-frame clones and leaves some out. The sample has 150,000 to 200,000 clones, roughly nine tenths seen once. The chain employs TRBV10-3 and TRBJ1-2; the match to TRBD1 covers 8 bases. The TCR sequence derives from an adult in good health. This sample comprised peripheral blood, obtained on day 0 of AZD1222 vaccination. CDR3 nucleotide sequence: TGTGCCGTGGACAGGGATAACTATGGCTACACCTTC. Amino acid sequence: CAVDRDNYGYTF.